The 28 T cell receptor beta chains given below trace back to one sample, sequenced in a study of T-cell reconstitution after alpha-beta-depleted transplantation in children. Unique molecular identifiers were incorporated into the prepared TCRbeta library. One entry per CDR3 protein results from TCRdb running MiXCR on the PCR reads. The profile covers some 240,000 distinct CDR3 sequences, with about 8.8% appearing a single time and over 4.5% taken by the ten largest. Sequences were derived from PBMCs from the stem cell graft donor, sampled from the stem cell graft. The source of these receptors is a human donor who donated a stem cell graft to a child with SCID.

At least ten counts were recorded for this clonotype. The CDR3, as DNA: TGTGCCAGCTCACCCAGGTCACAGCGCACAGATACGCAGTATTTT. Its translation: CASSPRSQRTDTQYF. The chain carries TRBV18 and TRBJ2-3, with D hard to call. The length of the CDR3 is 15 residues. CDR1 and CDR2 from the germline V gene are KGHSH and LQKENI. The germline V and J ends were trimmed by 3 bases and 1 base, with 11 bases remaining between them.

In this sample, this clonotype turned up many times. This chain joins TRBV7-9 and TRBJ2-7; unclear D gene. V lost 6 bases and J lost 2, with 5 bases in between. This CDR3 contains 11 residues. From germline, CDR1 is SEHNR and CDR2 FQNEAQ (reference sequence). In nucleotides, the CDR3 is TGTGCCAGCAGTTTAACCTACGAGCAGTACTTC. Protein sequence: CASSLTYEQYF. Filled out from reference TRBV7-9 and TRBJ2-7, the complete variable domain reads DTGVSQNPRHKITKRGQNVTFRCDPISEHNRLYWYRQTLGQGPEFLTYFQNEAQLEKSRLLSDRFSAERPKGSFSTLEIQRTEQGDSAMYLCASSLTYEQYFGPGTRLTVT.

This clonotype has a count of ten or more. The chain uses TRBV9 and TRBJ2-1; 8 bases align to TRBD1. From germline, CDR1 is SGDLS and CDR2 YYNGEE. With 0 bases clipped from V and 6 bases from J, the junction kept 8 bases outside the gene matches. The length of the CDR3 is 16 residues. DNA for the CDR3: TGTGCCAGCAGCGTAGCTCCCCAGGGGGCATTCAATGAGCAGTTCTTC. Its protein product is CASSVAPQGAFNEQFF.

The sample holds many counts of this clonotype. The chain combines TRBV7-9 with TRBJ1-1, with D possibly being TRBD1 (5 bases). The germline V gene encodes CDR1 SEHNR and CDR2 FQNEAQ (reference sequence). CDR3 length equals 15 residues. Trimming left V 5 bases short and J 6 bases short, with 19 bases between. CDR3 coding DNA: TGTGCCAGCAGCCCCCCGGCCAGAGGGGTGCCTGAAGCTTTCTTT. This sequence encodes CASSPPARGVPEAFF.

This clonotype was observed at least ten times. The chain couples TRBV10-3 to TRBJ2-3, with 8 bases lining up with TRBD1. The germline V gene encodes CDR1 ENHRY and CDR2 SYGVKD. The CDR3 sequence is 14 residues long. The junction had 5 bases not matched to a gene; V was cut back by 7 bases and J by 2 bases. This CDR3 is CAINDRGYTDTQYF. The CDR3 DNA reads TGTGCCATCAATGACAGGGGATACACAGATACGCAGTATTTT.

This clonotype was seen many times. The chain uses TRBV7-9 and TRBJ1-1; D is unclear. The CDR3 is made up of 14 amino acids. The germline gives CDR1 SEHNR, CDR2 FQNEAQ (reference sequence). With 2 bases removed from V and 1 base from J, the gap between germline ends came to 8 bases. CDR3 region: CASSLNAQNTEAFF. The CDR3 DNA follows: TGTGCCAGCAGCTTAAACGCCCAGAACACTGAAGCTTTCTTT. Full variable domain (missing parts from reference TRBV7-9 and TRBJ1-1): DTGVSQNPRHKITKRGQNVTFRCDPISEHNRLYWYRQTLGQGPEFLTYFQNEAQLEKSRLLSDRFSAERPKGSFSTLEIQRTEQGDSAMYLCASSLNAQNTEAFFGQGTRLTVV.

In this sample, this clonotype turned up many times. CDR3 in amino acids: CSARDSQGADTQYF. In DNA, the CDR3 is TGCAGTGCTAGAGATAGCCAGGGGGCAGATACGCAGTATTTT. This chain uses TRBV20-1 with TRBJ2-3; the match to TRBD1 covers 7 bases. CDR1 is DFQATT, CDR2 SNEGSKA, per germline (reference sequence). V lost 0 bases to trimming and J lost 4 bases; unmatched junction nucleotides: 4. The CDR3 is 14 residues long.

This clonotype was picked up many times. This rearrangement joins TRBV5-1 to TRBJ2-1, with 12 positions matching TRBD2. V lost 3 bases and J lost 5; bases outside the gene matches: 6. Germline-derived CDR1 and CDR2 are SGHRS and YFSETQ. This CDR3 is 16 amino acids long. CDR3 sequence (DNA): TGCGCCAGCAGCTCCCTAGCGGGGGGGCCCAACAATGAGCAGTTCTTC. Its protein product is CASSSLAGGPNNEQFF.

This clonotype came up many times. This chain joins TRBV20-1 and TRBJ2-5; possibly TRBD1 for D (5 bases). Germline V CDR1 and CDR2: DFQATT, SNEGSKA (reference sequence). There are 13 residues in the CDR3. The V and J ends lost 1 base and 5 bases respectively, with 11 bases between them. The CDR3 coding sequence is TGCAGTGCTAGAGGGGGCTCGCTGGAGACCCAGTACTTC. Encoded protein: CSARGGSLETQYF.

This clonotype was found many times. J is TRBJ2-1 and V is TRBV7-3; 8 bases align to TRBD1. This CDR3 has 17 amino acids. J lost 6 bases, V lost 4 bases, and 14 bases had no gene match. Germline V gene data show CDR1 as SGHTA and CDR2 as FQGTGA. In DNA, the CDR3 is TGTGCCAGCAGCTCAAGCCTAGGACAGGGTTGGGGCAATGAGCAGTTCTTC. Residues: CASSSSLGQGWGNEQFF.

The chain recombines TRBV27 with TRBJ1-1; 7 nucleotides align to TRBD1. V was pared by 2 bases and J by 3 bases, with 12 bases of the junction left unmatched. The CDR3 loop spans 17 amino acids. Germline CDR1 is MNHEY and CDR2 is SMNVEV (reference sequence). The CDR3 loop reads CASSLRTGPQADTEAFF. CDR3 sequence (DNA): TGTGCCAGCAGTTTACGGACAGGTCCCCAGGCGGACACTGAAGCTTTCTTT.

The gene calls are TRBV3-1 and TRBJ1-2; D unresolved. V was shortened by 11 bases and J by 8 bases, with 21 bases between the two germline ends. This CDR3 has 13 residues. CDR1 and CDR2 from the germline V gene are LGHDT and YNNKEL (reference sequence). This chain's CDR3 is CASSKDSSGGYTF. In DNA, the CDR3 is TGTGCCTCCTCCAAAGATTCGAGCGGAGGCTACACCTTC.

This clonotype was observed at least ten times. CDR3 sequence: CASNPFGGNEQYF. CDR3 DNA sequence: TGTGCCAGCAACCCCTTCGGGGGGAACGAGCAGTACTTC. This chain uses TRBV7-9 with TRBJ2-7; 7 positions match TRBD2. The length of the CDR3 is 13 residues. Trimming at V came to 7 bases and at J to 5 bases, leaving 8 bases not matched to a gene. Germline CDR1 SEHNR, CDR2 FQNEAQ (reference sequence).

In its sample, this clonotype was seen a few times. This chain links TRBV10-2 with TRBJ1-2; no firm D call. The germline V gene encodes CDR1 WSHSY and CDR2 SAAADI. The CDR3 has 14 residues. The V end lost 0 bases, the J end lost 2 bases, and 7 bases lay between the germline ends. The CDR3 bases are TGCGCCAGCAGTGAGTCCGCAGGCAACTATGGCTACACCTTC. This gives the protein CASSESAGNYGYTF.

This clonotype was counted many times. This rearrangement joins TRBV20-1 to TRBJ2-5, with D possibly TRBD2 on 5 matching bases. Trimming removed 1 base from V and 5 bases from J, with 14 bases in between. The CDR3 is 14 amino acids. The germline V gene encodes CDR1 DFQATT and CDR2 SNEGSKA (reference sequence). Here the CDR3 DNA reads TGCAGTGCTAGAGTAGCGCCTGTAGGGGAGACCCAGTACTTC. It encodes CSARVAPVGETQYF.

Many counts were recorded for this clonotype. J is TRBJ2-2 and V is TRBV12-3 or TRBV12-4; 8 nucleotides align to TRBD1. Trimming cost V 6 bases and J 0 bases; bases outside gene matches: 6. CDR3 length: 16 amino acids. The CDR3 loop is CASRLTTGANTGELFF. Here the CDR3 DNA reads TGTGCCAGCAGACTAACGACAGGGGCGAACACCGGGGAGCTGTTTTTT.

V usage is TRBV28 and J usage is TRBJ2-2; D gene unclear. CDR1 is MDHEN, CDR2 SYDVKM, per germline. V gave up 8 bases and J gave up 2 bases, with 12 bases separating them. This CDR3 is 14 amino acids long. In DNA form, the CDR3 reads TGTGCCAGCGCGCCCGGCAGTAACACCGGGGAGCTGTTTTTT. Translating it yields CASAPGSNTGELFF.

The table lists this clonotype with many counts. The chain recombines TRBV27 with TRBJ2-7; D gene ambiguous. The CDR3 extends over 14 amino acids. The V end lost 3 bases, the J end lost 2 bases, and 11 bases lay between the germline ends. Germline assignment: CDR1 MNHEY and CDR2 SMNVEV (reference sequence). CDR3 nucleotide sequence: TGTGCCAGCAGTTTGAACCTCGCCCCCTACGAGCAGTACTTC. Protein sequence: CASSLNLAPYEQYF.

This chain connects TRBV5-6 to TRBJ2-1, with 14 bases matching TRBD2. Germline V CDR1 and CDR2: SGHDT, YYEEEE. The CDR3 contains 13 residues. The junction had 3 bases not matched to a gene; V was cut back by 4 bases and J by 12 bases. CDR3 DNA sequence: TGTGCCAGCAGCGGAGGACTAGCGGGGGGGCAGTTCTTC. As protein: CASSGGLAGGQFF. The full variable domain, rest sourced from reference TRBV5-6 and TRBJ2-1, is DAGVTQSPTHLIKTRGQQVTLRCSPKSGHDTVSWYQQALGQGPQFIFQYYEEEERQRGNFPDRFSGHQFPNYSSELNVNALLLGDSALYLCASSGGLAGGQFFGPGTRLTVL.

This clonotype was counted many times. J is TRBJ1-5 and V is TRBV20-1; D perhaps matches TRBD1 (6 bases). V was shortened by 4 bases and J by 3 bases, with 16 bases between the two germline ends. The length of the CDR3 is 15 residues. From germline, CDR1 is DFQATT and CDR2 SNEGSKA (reference sequence). CDR3: CSATKGGAPNQPQHF. CDR3 nucleotides: TGCAGTGCTACCAAGGGGGGGGCGCCCAATCAGCCCCAGCATTTT.

This clonotype has a count of ten or more. The chain joins TRBV29-1 to TRBJ2-7, with a tentative D call TRBD2 (6 bases). Trimming shortened V by 4 bases and J by 3 bases, and 10 bases separated the two germline ends. The CDR3 is made up of 12 amino acids. The germline V gene has CDR1 SQVTM and CDR2 ANQGSEA. CDR3 sequence reads: CSVGTGGYEQYF. In DNA, the CDR3 is TGCAGCGTTGGGACCGGGGGCTACGAGCAGTACTTC.

This clonotype has ten or more counts. The V call is TRBV5-1, the J call TRBJ1-1, with D uncertain. There are 14 residues in the CDR3. The germline V and J ends were trimmed by 4 bases and 1 base, with 11 bases remaining between them. Germline values: CDR1 SGHRS, CDR2 YFSETQ. The CDR3 loop reads CASSPVKPNTEAFF. The CDR3 nucleotides are TGCGCCAGCAGCCCCGTAAAACCGAACACTGAAGCTTTCTTT.

Many counts were recorded for this clonotype. This chain links TRBV20-1 with TRBJ2-5; perhaps TRBD1 as D (8 bases). V was pared by 2 bases and J by 4 bases, with 17 bases between. CDR1 is DFQATT, CDR2 SNEGSKA, per germline (reference sequence). CDR3 length equals 15 residues. The CDR3 is CSARSTTGEGETQYF. The CDR3 DNA follows: TGCAGTGCTAGATCAACGACAGGGGAGGGAGAGACCCAGTACTTC.

Many counts were recorded for this clonotype. V and J are TRBV6-5 and TRBJ2-7, with D uncertain. V was trimmed by 5 bases and J by 2 bases, leaving 13 bases between them. Germline-derived CDR1 and CDR2 are MNHEY and SVGAGI. This CDR3 contains 14 residues. Here the CDR3 reads CASSTDDETYEQYF. CDR3 sequence (DNA): TGTGCCAGCAGTACCGACGATGAGACCTACGAGCAGTACTTC.

This chain links TRBV18 with TRBJ2-7; 7 bases are a match to TRBD1. CDR3 length: 14 residues. Germline V gene sequence: CDR1 KGHSH, CDR2 LQKENI. The V and J ends lost 0 bases and 3 bases, in that order; junction bases with no gene match: 2. CDR3 nucleotide sequence: TGTGCCAGCTCACCACCCGCAGGGGGCTACGAGCAGTACTTC. Its protein is CASSPPAGGYEQYF.

This clonotype was seen ten or more times. The rearrangement uses TRBV28 and TRBJ2-3; TRBD1 agrees at 8 bases. In germline, CDR1 is MDHEN, CDR2 SYDVKM. The CDR3 is 14 residues long. Germline trimming cut 5 bases from V and 6 bases from J; bases unmatched to any gene: 7. The CDR3 here is CASSPQGAGDTQYF. Here the CDR3 DNA reads TGTGCCAGCAGTCCCCAGGGGGCGGGCGATACGCAGTATTTT.

This clonotype was picked up many times. The chain recombines TRBV18 with TRBJ2-5; weak D call: TRBD1 (6 bases). The germline gives CDR1 KGHSH, CDR2 LQKENI. The CDR3 is made up of 15 amino acids. V was trimmed by 8 bases and J by 1 base, leaving 17 bases between them. The CDR3 DNA reads TGTGCCAGCCGAAGGGGACAAGCATTCCAAGAGACCCAGTACTTC. It is translated as CASRRGQAFQETQYF.

There are many counts of this clonotype. This sequence joins TRBV29-1 and TRBJ2-3; TRBD2 matches at 10 bases. CDR3 length equals 15 residues. Germline trimming cut 7 bases from V and 3 bases from J; bases unmatched to any gene: 10. Germline V gene lookup returns CDR1 SQVTM and CDR2 ANQGSEA. CDR3 region: CSAIWSGGATDTQYF. The CDR3 bases are TGCAGCGCCATCTGGAGCGGGGGGGCTACAGATACGCAGTATTTT.